The TCR beta chain under discussion was sequenced for a study of cytomegalovirus exposure and HLA in healthy donors. Whole-study results and caveats: Within the data, a cluster of highly shared sequence variants was likely a sequencing artifact. No immune exposure information besides CMV serostatus was available.

In regard to this clone: Its matching antigen is unknown.

The PCR made use of 60 Vbeta and 13 Jbeta primers. Here immunoSEQ multiplex PCR was the method, and the copy in TCRdb shows in-frame clones only, minus some. The profile shows around 70,000 clones, about 78% of them singletons. The germline V gene has CDR1 SGHRS and CDR2 YFSETQ. Trimming pared 0 bases from V and 3 bases from J, leaving 13 bases between. The CDR3 sequence is 16 residues long. The specimen sequenced was PBMCs. The sequence was collected from a middle-aged woman in good health and CMV-seropositive. The chain has TRBV5-1 and TRBJ1-3; no definite D call. The CDR3 reads CASSLDRGPFGNTIYF. CDR3 in DNA: TGCGCCAGCAGCTTGGATCGGGGTCCCTTTGGAAACACCATATATTTT.